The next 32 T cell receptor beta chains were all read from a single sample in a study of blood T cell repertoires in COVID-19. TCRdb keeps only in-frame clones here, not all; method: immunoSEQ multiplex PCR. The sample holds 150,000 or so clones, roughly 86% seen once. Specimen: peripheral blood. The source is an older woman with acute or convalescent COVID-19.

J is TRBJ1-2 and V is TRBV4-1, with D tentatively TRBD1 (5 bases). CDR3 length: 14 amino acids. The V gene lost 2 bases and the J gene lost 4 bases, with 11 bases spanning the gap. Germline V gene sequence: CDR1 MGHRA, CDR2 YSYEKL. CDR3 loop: CASSQPDIGYGYTF. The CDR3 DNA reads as TGCGCCAGCAGCCAACCGGACATAGGCTATGGCTACACCTTC.

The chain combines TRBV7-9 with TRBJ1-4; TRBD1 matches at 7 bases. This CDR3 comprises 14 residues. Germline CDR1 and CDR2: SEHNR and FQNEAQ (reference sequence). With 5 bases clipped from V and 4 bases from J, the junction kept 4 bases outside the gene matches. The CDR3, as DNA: TGTGCCAGCAGCCCGGACAGGTATAATGAAAAACTGTTTTTT. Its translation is CASSPDRYNEKLFF.

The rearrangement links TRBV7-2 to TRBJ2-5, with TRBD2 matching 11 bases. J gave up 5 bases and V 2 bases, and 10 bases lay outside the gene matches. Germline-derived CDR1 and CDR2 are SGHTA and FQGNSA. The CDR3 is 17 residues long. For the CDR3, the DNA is TGTGCCAGCAGCTTAAGTGTCGGTAGCGGGGGGGCGGAGACCCAGTACTTC. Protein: CASSLSVGSGGAETQYF.

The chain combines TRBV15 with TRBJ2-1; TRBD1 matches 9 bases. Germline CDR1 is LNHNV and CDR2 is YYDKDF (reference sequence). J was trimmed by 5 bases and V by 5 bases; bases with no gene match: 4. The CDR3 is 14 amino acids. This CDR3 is CATSRRTGDNEQFF. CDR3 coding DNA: TGTGCCACCAGCCGGAGGACAGGGGACAATGAGCAGTTCTTC.

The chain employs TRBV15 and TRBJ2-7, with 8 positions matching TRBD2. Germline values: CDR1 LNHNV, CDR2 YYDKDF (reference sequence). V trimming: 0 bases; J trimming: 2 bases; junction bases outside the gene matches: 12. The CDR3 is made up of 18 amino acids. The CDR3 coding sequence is TGTGCCACCAGCAGAGATTCCCCCCGGGGGGGGTGGGCCTACGAGCAGTACTTC. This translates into CATSRDSPRGGWAYEQYF.

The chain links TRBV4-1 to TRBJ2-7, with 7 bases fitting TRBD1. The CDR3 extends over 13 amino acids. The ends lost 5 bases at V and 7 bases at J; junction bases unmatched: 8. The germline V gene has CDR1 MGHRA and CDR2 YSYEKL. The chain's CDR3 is CASSDDRVGEQYF. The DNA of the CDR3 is TGCGCCAGCAGCGACGACAGGGTAGGGGAGCAGTACTTC.

The CDR3 DNA reads TGCGCCAGCAGCTTGGCCCAGGCTGAAAAACTGTTTTTT. Translation gives CASSLAQAEKLFF. The chain has TRBV5-1 and TRBJ1-4; no clear D. The ends were cut back, 0 bases at V and 7 bases at J, with 7 bases in the middle. Germline assignment: CDR1 SGHRS and CDR2 YFSETQ. This CDR3 spans 13 amino acids.

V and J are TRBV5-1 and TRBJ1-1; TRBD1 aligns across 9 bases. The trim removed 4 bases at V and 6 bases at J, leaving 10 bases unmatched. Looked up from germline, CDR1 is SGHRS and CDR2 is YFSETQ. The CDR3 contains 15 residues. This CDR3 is CASSQTQGAGAEAFF. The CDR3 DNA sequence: TGCGCCAGCAGCCAGACACAGGGGGCAGGTGCTGAAGCTTTCTTT.

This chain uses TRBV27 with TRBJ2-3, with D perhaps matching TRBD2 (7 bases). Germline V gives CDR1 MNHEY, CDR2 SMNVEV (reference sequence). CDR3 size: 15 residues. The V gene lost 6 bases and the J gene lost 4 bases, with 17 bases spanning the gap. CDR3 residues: CASRAEGGGADTQYF. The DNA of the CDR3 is TGTGCCAGCAGAGCCGAGGGGGGGGGTGCAGATACGCAGTATTTT.

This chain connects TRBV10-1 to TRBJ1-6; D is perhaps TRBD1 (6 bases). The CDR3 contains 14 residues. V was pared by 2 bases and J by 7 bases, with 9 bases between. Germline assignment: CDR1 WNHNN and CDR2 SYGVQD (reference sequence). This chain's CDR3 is CASSEAGANSPLHF. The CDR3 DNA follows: TGCGCCAGCAGTGAGGCAGGGGCCAATTCACCCCTCCACTTT.

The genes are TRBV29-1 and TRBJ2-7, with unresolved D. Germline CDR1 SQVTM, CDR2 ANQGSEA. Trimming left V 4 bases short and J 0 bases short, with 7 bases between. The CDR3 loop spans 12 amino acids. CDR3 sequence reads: CSVAQNSYEQYF. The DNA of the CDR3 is TGCAGCGTTGCACAGAACTCCTACGAGCAGTACTTC.

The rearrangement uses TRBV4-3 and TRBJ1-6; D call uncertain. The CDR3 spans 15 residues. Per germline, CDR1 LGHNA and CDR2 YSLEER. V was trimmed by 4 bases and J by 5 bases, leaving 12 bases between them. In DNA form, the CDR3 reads TGCGCCAGCAGCCGCGCGAGCCAGGATAATTCACCCCTCCACTTT. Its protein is CASSRASQDNSPLHF.

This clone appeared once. The CDR3 region is CASSVETSGGSGELFF. In DNA, the CDR3 is TGTGCCAGCAGCGTAGAAACTAGCGGGGGTTCCGGGGAGCTGTTTTTT. The chain couples TRBV9 to TRBJ2-2; 11 nucleotides agree with TRBD2. With V trimmed by 0 bases and J by 6 bases, 4 bases remained unmatched. The CDR3 totals 16 residues. Germline values: CDR1 SGDLS, CDR2 YYNGEE.

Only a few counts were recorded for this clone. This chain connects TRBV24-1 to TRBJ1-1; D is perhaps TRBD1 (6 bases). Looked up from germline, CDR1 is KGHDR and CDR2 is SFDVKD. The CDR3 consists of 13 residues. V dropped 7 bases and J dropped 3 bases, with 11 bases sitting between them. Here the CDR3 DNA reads TGTGCCACCAGCCAGGGGTGGGACACTGAAGCTTTCTTT. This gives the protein CATSQGWDTEAFF.

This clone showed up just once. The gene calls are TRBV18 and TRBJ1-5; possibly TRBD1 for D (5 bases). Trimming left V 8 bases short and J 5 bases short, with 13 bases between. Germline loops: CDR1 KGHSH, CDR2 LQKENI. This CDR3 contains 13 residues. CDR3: CASNEQGDQPQHF. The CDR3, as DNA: TGTGCCAGCAATGAGCAGGGCGATCAGCCCCAGCATTTT.

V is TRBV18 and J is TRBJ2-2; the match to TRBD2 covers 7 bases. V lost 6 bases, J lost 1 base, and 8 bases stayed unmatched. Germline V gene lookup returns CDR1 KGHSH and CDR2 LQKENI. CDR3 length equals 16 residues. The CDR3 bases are TGTGCCAGCTCCAACGAGGAGCGGGAGAACACCGGGGAGCTGTTTTTT. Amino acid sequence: CASSNEERENTGELFF.

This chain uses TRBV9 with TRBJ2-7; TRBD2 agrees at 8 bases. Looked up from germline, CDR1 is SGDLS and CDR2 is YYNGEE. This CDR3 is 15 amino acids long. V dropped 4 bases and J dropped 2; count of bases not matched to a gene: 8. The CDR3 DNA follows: TGTGCCAGCAGCATACTAGCGGTGCTAACCTACGAGCAGTACTTC. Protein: CASSILAVLTYEQYF. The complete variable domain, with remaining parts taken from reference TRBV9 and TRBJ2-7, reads DSGVTQTPKHLITATGQRVTLRCSPRSGDLSVYWYQQSLDQGLQFLIQYYNGEERAKGNILERFSAQQFPDLHSELNLSSLELGDSALYFCASSILAVLTYEQYFGPGTRLTVT.

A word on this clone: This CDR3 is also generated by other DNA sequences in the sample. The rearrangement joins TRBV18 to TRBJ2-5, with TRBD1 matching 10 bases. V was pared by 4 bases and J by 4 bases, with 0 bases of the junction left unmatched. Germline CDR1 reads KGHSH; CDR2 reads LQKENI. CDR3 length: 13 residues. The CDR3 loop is CASSRDRGETQYF. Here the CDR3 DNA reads TGTGCCAGCTCACGGGACAGGGGAGAGACCCAGTACTTC.

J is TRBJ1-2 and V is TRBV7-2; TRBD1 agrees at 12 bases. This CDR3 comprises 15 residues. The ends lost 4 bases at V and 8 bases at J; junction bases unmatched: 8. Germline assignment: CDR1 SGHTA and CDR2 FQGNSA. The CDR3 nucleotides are TGTGCCAGCAGCTCCGGGACAGGGGGCGCCCGAGGCTACACCTTC. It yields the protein CASSSGTGGARGYTF.

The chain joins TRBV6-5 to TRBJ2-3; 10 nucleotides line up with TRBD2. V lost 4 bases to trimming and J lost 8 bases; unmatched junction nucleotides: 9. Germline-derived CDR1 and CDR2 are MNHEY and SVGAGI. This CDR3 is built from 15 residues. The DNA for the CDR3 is TGTGCCAGCAGTTGGAGCGGGGGGGCGTTAGGTACGCAGTATTTT. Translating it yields CASSWSGGALGTQYF.

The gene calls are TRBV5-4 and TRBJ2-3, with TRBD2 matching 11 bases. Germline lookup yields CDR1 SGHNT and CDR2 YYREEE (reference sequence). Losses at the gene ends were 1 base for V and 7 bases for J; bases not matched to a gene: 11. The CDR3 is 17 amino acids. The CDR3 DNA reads TGTGCCAGCAGCTTGCCGACTAGCGGGGCCCCATCAAATACGCAGTATTTT. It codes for CASSLPTSGAPSNTQYF.

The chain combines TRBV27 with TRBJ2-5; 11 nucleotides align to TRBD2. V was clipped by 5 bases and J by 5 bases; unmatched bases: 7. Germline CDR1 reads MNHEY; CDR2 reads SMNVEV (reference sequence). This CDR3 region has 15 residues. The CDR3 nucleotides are TGTGCCAGCAGTCCAATCAGACTAGCGGGGGAGACCCAGTACTTC. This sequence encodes CASSPIRLAGETQYF.

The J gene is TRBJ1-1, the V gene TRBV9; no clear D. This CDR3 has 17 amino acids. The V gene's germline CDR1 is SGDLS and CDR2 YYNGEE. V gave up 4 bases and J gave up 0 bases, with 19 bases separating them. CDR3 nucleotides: TGTGCCAGCAGCCAGACACCAATGACAATTATGAACACTGAAGCTTTCTTT. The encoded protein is CASSQTPMTIMNTEAFF.

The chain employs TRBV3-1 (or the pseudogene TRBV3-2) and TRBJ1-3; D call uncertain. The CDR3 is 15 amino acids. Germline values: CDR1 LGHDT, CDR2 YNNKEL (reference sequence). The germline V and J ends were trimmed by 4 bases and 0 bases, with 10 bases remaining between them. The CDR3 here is CASSRTDYSGNTIYF. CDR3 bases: TGTGCCAGCAGCCGTACAGATTACTCTGGAAACACCATATATTTT.

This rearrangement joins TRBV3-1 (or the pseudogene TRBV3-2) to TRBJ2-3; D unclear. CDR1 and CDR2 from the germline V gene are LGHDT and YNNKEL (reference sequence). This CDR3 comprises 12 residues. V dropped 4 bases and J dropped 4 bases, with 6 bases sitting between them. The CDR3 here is CASSPTADTQYF. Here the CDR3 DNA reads TGTGCCAGCAGCCCCACGGCAGATACGCAGTATTTT.

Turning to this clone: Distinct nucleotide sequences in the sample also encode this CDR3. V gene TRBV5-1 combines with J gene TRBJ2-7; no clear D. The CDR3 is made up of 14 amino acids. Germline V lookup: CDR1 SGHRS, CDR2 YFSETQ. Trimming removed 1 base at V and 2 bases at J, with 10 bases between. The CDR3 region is CASSLSSSTYEQYF. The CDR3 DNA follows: TGCGCCAGCAGCTTGAGTAGTTCAACCTACGAGCAGTACTTC.

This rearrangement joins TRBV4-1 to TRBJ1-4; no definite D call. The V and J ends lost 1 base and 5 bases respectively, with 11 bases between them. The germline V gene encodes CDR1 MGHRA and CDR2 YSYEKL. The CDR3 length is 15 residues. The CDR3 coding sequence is TGCGCCAGCAGCCAAGGGCCAGATTCAAATGAAAAACTGTTTTTT. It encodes CASSQGPDSNEKLFF.

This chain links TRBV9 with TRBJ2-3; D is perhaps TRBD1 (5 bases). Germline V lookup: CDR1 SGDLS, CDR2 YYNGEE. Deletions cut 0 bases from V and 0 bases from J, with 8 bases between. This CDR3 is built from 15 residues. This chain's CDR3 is CASSVGPGSTDTQYF. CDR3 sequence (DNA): TGTGCCAGCAGCGTAGGACCAGGGAGCACAGATACGCAGTATTTT.

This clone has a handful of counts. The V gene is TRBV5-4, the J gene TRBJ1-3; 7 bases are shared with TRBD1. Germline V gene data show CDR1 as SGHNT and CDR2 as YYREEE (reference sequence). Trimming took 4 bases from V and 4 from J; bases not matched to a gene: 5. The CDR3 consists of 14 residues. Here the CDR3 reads CASSRTGEGNTIYF. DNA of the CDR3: TGTGCCAGCAGCCGAACAGGGGAGGGAAACACCATATATTTT.

The chain's CDR3 is CASSQNSQLNTGELFF. Here the CDR3 DNA reads TGTGCCAGCAGCCAAAACAGCCAGCTAAACACCGGGGAGCTGTTTTTT. The rearrangement uses TRBV7-8 and TRBJ2-2; D is ambiguous. The CDR3 covers 16 residues. Deletions cut 5 bases from V and 2 bases from J, with 15 bases between. Germline V gene lookup returns CDR1 SGHVS and CDR2 FQNEAQ. Variable domain in full (rest from reference TRBV7-8 and TRBJ2-2): GAGVSQSPRYKVAKRGQDVALRCDPISGHVSLFWYQQALGQGPEFLTYFQNEAQLDKSGLPSDRFFAERPEGSVSTLKIQRTQQEDSAVYLCASSQNSQLNTGELFFGEGSRLTVL.

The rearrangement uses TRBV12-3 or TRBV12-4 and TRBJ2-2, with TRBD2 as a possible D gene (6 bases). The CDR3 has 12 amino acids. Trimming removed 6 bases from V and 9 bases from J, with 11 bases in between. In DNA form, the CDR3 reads TGTGCCAGCAGCCCCGGGGGTCGGGAGCTGTTTTTT. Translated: CASSPGGRELFF.

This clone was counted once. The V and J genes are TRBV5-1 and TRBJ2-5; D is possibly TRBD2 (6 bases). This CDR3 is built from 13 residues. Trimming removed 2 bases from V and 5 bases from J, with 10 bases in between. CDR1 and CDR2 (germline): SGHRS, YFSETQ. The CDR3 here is CASSFFSGETQYF. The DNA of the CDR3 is TGCGCCAGCAGCTTCTTCAGCGGGGAGACCCAGTACTTC.